A single sample gave rise to the 24 T cell receptor beta chains below, sequenced in a study of blood T cells in healthy people across ages. Through a sample-barcoded 5' primer and a J-beta primer mix, a second PCR was run for about 6 to 11 cycles. From the 5' RACE reads, TCRdb called clonotypes with MiXCR, one entry per CDR3 protein. Found here are roughly 800,000 distinct CDR3 sequences, about 62% of them singletons; the top ten hold about 20%. Sequences were obtained from blood. The receptor source for this set is a man younger than 45 in good health.

This chain connects TRBV7-2 to TRBJ2-7; TRBD1 might be the D (6 bases). Deletions cut 5 bases from V and 2 bases from J, with 10 bases between. Looked up from germline, CDR1 is SGHTA and CDR2 is FQGNSA. CDR3 length: 13 residues. The CDR3 is CASSRGTPYEQYF. The CDR3 DNA sequence: TGTGCCAGCAGCAGAGGGACACCCTACGAGCAGTACTTC.

Turning to this clonotype: This clone may be a read error of a much larger clone one base away. V and J are TRBV28 and TRBJ1-5; weak D call: TRBD1 (6 bases). The CDR3 runs to 15 residues. CDR1 is MDHEN and CDR2 is SYDVKM in the germline V gene. CDR3 in DNA: TGTGCCAGCATCCAACAGGGCTATAGCAATCAGTCCCAGCATTTT. Encoded protein: CASIQQGYSNQSQHF.

The V call is TRBV27, the J call TRBJ2-1; D is ambiguous. CDR1 is MNHEY and CDR2 is SMNVEV in the germline V gene (reference sequence). The CDR3 sequence is 12 residues long. V was pared by 3 bases and J by 5 bases, with 5 bases between. The CDR3 nucleotides read TGTGCCAGCAGTTTCTTAGACAATGAGCAGTTCTTC. This translates into CASSFLDNEQFF.

This clonotype was counted a few times. The V gene is TRBV7-9, the J gene TRBJ2-3; 7 bases line up with TRBD1. The CDR3 is 16 amino acids. The germline CDR1 and CDR2 sequences are SEHNR and FQNEAQ (reference sequence). The junction had 8 bases not matched to a gene; V was cut back by 1 base and J by 4 bases. CDR3 DNA: TGTGCCAGCAGCTTAGTGGGACAGCCAAGGGCAGATACGCAGTATTTT. Protein: CASSLVGQPRADTQYF.

The chain recombines TRBV5-5 with TRBJ1-1; TRBD1 agrees at 11 bases. Germline trimming cut 2 bases from V and 7 bases from J; bases unmatched to any gene: 7. This CDR3 has 15 amino acids. Germline CDR1 reads SGHKS; CDR2 reads YYEKEE (reference sequence). The CDR3: CASSFRGQGANEAFF. The CDR3 DNA reads as TGTGCCAGCAGCTTTCGAGGACAGGGGGCGAATGAAGCTTTCTTT.

The genes are TRBV6-5 and TRBJ1-6; no clear D gene. Germline CDR1 is MNHEY and CDR2 is SVGAGI. The CDR3 sequence is 15 residues long. Between the trimmed V and J ends, which lost 5 bases and 9 bases, there was a span of 17 bases. This CDR3 is CASSSKALTSSPLHF. The CDR3 DNA reads as TGTGCCAGCAGTAGTAAGGCCCTAACTAGTTCACCCCTCCACTTT.

The V gene is TRBV4-2, the J gene TRBJ2-7; no firm D call. Trimming shortened V by 0 bases and J by 7 bases, and 13 bases separated the two germline ends. This CDR3 contains 14 residues. Germline CDR1 LGHNA, CDR2 YNFKEQ. In nucleotides, the CDR3 is TGTGCCAGCAGCCAAGATCCTAAAAACAATGAGCAGTACTTC. As protein: CASSQDPKNNEQYF.

The chain joins TRBV5-6 to TRBJ2-3; 10 bases are a match to TRBD2. The ends lost 3 bases at V and 7 bases at J; junction bases unmatched: 5. CDR1 and CDR2 (germline): SGHDT, YYEEEE. The CDR3 length is 14 residues. CDR3 sequence (DNA): TGTGCCAGCAGCTGGAGCGGGGGGGATTATACGCAGTATTTT. The encoded protein is CASSWSGGDYTQYF.

The V call is TRBV20-1, the J call TRBJ2-3; TRBD2 is a possible D gene (5 bases). The germline V and J ends were trimmed by 3 bases and 2 bases, with 12 bases remaining between them. Germline V gene sequence: CDR1 DFQATT, CDR2 SNEGSKA (reference sequence). There are 14 residues in the CDR3. CDR3 coding DNA: TGCAGTGCTAGGTCTCTAGCAAACACAGATACGCAGTATTTT. It is translated as CSARSLANTDTQYF.

The CDR3 protein is CSVTGQLGPGANVLTF. The CDR3 bases are TGCAGCGTGACGGGCCAGTTGGGTCCTGGGGCCAACGTCCTGACTTTC. This chain uses TRBV29-1 with TRBJ2-6; D uncertain. Per germline, CDR1 SQVTM and CDR2 ANQGSEA. V was clipped by 6 bases and J by 2 bases, with 17 bases between them. This CDR3 is built from 16 residues.

This clonotype was counted a few times. V gene TRBV6-2 or TRBV6-3 combines with J gene TRBJ2-7; D not resolved. Germline V gene lookup returns CDR1 MNHEY and CDR2 SVGEGT. With 8 bases removed from V and 2 bases from J, the gap between germline ends came to 7 bases. This CDR3 is 11 amino acids long. The CDR3 here is CASRSAYEQYF. The CDR3 nucleotides are TGTGCCAGCCGGTCAGCCTACGAGCAGTACTTC.

This chain uses TRBV10-3 with TRBJ2-7; tentative D call: TRBD1 (5 bases). The germline CDR1 and CDR2 sequences are ENHRY and SYGVKD. This CDR3 comprises 14 residues. Trimming pared 2 bases from V and 10 bases from J, leaving 18 bases between. The CDR3 spells CAISEAKGRSSQYF. The CDR3 DNA follows: TGTGCCATCAGTGAGGCGAAGGGGCGGTCGTCCCAGTACTTC.

The chain combines TRBV11-2 with TRBJ2-5, with 7 nucleotides matching TRBD1. CDR1 and CDR2 (germline): SGHAT, FQNNGV. V was clipped by 5 bases and J by 2 bases; unmatched bases: 5. The CDR3 is 14 amino acids. The CDR3 reads CASSHGQEQETQYF. CDR3 nucleotide sequence: TGTGCCAGCAGCCACGGACAGGAGCAAGAGACCCAGTACTTC. Complete variable domain (other parts from reference TRBV11-2 and TRBJ2-5): EAGVAQSPRYKIIEKRQSVAFWCNPISGHATLYWYQQILGQGPKLLIQFQNNGVVDDSQLPKDRFSAERLKGVDSTLKIQPAKLEDSAVYLCASSHGQEQETQYFGPGTRLLVL.

The gene calls are TRBV29-1 and TRBJ2-5; D uncertain. V gave up 1 base and J gave up 11 bases, with 14 bases separating them. Germline loops: CDR1 SQVTM, CDR2 ANQGSEA. This CDR3 is 12 amino acids long. The CDR3 nucleotides are TGCAGCGTTGAAGGGAAGCCCAATGAGCAGTACTTC. This translates into CSVEGKPNEQYF.

The rearrangement uses TRBV6-6 and TRBJ2-7; TRBD1 matches 12 bases. Germline lookup yields CDR1 MNHNY and CDR2 SVGAGI (reference sequence). Unmatched junction bases numbered 9, after V lost 6 bases and J lost 6 bases. This CDR3 region has 15 residues. CDR3 loop: CASSNPGQGASEQYF. Written as DNA, the CDR3 is TGTGCCAGCAGCAACCCGGGACAGGGGGCTAGCGAGCAGTACTTC.

This clonotype has only a few counts. The chain recombines TRBV7-2 with TRBJ2-3; D is possibly TRBD1 or TRBD2 (5 bases each). V dropped 5 bases and J dropped 4 bases, with 16 bases sitting between them. Germline V gives CDR1 SGHTA, CDR2 FQGNSA. The CDR3 has 15 residues. CDR3 in amino acids: CASSPHPGRADTQYF. The CDR3 region has the DNA TGTGCCAGCAGCCCCCATCCGGGGCGGGCAGATACGCAGTATTTT.

The chain combines TRBV20-1 with TRBJ1-1, with D hard to call. Germline assignment: CDR1 DFQATT and CDR2 SNEGSKA (reference sequence). This CDR3 spans 11 amino acids. Trimming pared 0 bases from V and 7 bases from J, leaving 6 bases between. CDR3 amino acids: CSARDHLEAFF. In DNA form, the CDR3 reads TGCAGTGCTAGAGATCATCTTGAAGCTTTCTTT.

The CDR3 is CASSVDGTVSYEQYF. CDR3 DNA: TGTGCCAGCAGCGTAGATGGGACGGTCTCCTACGAGCAGTACTTC. V is TRBV9 and J is TRBJ2-7; D is tentatively TRBD1 or TRBD2 (5 bases each). This CDR3 spans 15 amino acids. The germline V gene encodes CDR1 SGDLS and CDR2 YYNGEE. V was trimmed by 0 bases and J by 0 bases, leaving 10 bases between them.

V usage is TRBV29-1 and J usage is TRBJ2-5, with D tentatively TRBD1 or TRBD2 (5 bases each). V was clipped by 3 bases and J by 11 bases, with 19 bases between them. Looked up from germline, CDR1 is SQVTM and CDR2 is ANQGSEA. The CDR3 totals 13 residues. The CDR3 region has the DNA TGCAGCGTTGAGATATTTATGGGGGAAGAGCAGTACTTC. Translation gives CSVEIFMGEEQYF.

This clonotype appeared a single time. This chain links TRBV29-1 with TRBJ2-5; possible D gene TRBD1, 6 bases. Trimming removed 6 bases from V and 7 bases from J, with 18 bases in between. The CDR3 consists of 13 residues. Germline CDR1 is SQVTM and CDR2 is ANQGSEA. The CDR3 reads CSVGAGDLGTQYF. The CDR3 DNA is TGCAGCGTGGGTGCAGGGGACCTCGGGACCCAGTACTTC.

The V call is TRBV20-1, the J call TRBJ2-5; a weak D match, TRBD2 (7 bases). The end of the DNA is better explained by TRBJ2-7, so the J call may be wrong. The germline gives CDR1 DFQATT, CDR2 SNEGSKA (reference sequence). The CDR3 extends over 15 amino acids. The CDR3 DNA reads as TGCAGTGCTAGAAGGGGGGGCCCCGGGAACTACGAGCAGTACTTC. As protein: CSARRGGPGNYEQYF.

V and J are TRBV9 and TRBJ2-1; 10 bases align to TRBD2. The CDR3 spans 17 residues. V shed 0 bases, J shed 4 bases, and the junction held 7 bases outside the gene matches. Germline CDR1 is SGDLS and CDR2 is YYNGEE. CDR3 bases: TGTGCCAGCAGCGTAGATCCTACTAGCGGGGAATACAATGAGCAGTTCTTC. As protein: CASSVDPTSGEYNEQFF. Complete variable domain (other parts from reference TRBV9 and TRBJ2-1): DSGVTQTPKHLITATGQRVTLRCSPRSGDLSVYWYQQSLDQGLQFLIQYYNGEERAKGNILERFSAQQFPDLHSELNLSSLELGDSALYFCASSVDPTSGEYNEQFFGPGTRLTVL.

The chain combines TRBV20-1 with TRBJ2-3, with 10 bases matching TRBD2. The CDR3 loop spans 16 amino acids. The trim removed 3 bases at V and 0 bases at J, leaving 6 bases unmatched. Per germline, CDR1 DFQATT and CDR2 SNEGSKA (reference sequence). For the CDR3, the DNA is TGCAGTGCTAGGGTTATAGCGGGAGGAAGCACAGATACGCAGTATTTT. Residues: CSARVIAGGSTDTQYF.

This rearrangement joins TRBV6-2 or TRBV6-3 to TRBJ2-1; D is unclear. This CDR3 contains 11 residues. Deletions cut 4 bases from V and 12 bases from J, with 10 bases between. CDR1 and CDR2 (germline): MNHEY, SVGEGT. CDR3 sequence (DNA): TGTGCCAGCAGTTCAGCTCCGGGGCAGTTCTTC. Translating gives CASSSAPGQFF.